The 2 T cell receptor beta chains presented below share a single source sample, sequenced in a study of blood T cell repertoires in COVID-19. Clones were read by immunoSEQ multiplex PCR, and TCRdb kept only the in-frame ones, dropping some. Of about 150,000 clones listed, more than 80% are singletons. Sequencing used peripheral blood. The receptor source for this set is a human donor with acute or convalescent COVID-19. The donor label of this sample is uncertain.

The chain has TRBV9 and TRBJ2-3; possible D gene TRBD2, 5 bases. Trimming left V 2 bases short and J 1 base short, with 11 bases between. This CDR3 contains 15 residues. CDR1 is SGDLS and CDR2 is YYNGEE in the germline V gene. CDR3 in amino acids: CASSVDIGGTDTQYF. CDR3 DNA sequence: TGTGCCAGCAGCGTCGACATCGGGGGCACAGATACGCAGTATTTT.

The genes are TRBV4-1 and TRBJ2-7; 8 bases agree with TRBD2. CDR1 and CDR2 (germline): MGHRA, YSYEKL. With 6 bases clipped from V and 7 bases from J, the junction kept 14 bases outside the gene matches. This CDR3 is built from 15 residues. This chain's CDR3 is CASSSPAGVPGEQYF. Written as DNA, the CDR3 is TGCGCCAGCAGTTCCCCAGCGGGGGTCCCAGGGGAGCAGTACTTC.